Listed here are 7 T cell receptor beta chains from one sample, sequenced in a study of blood T cell repertoires in COVID-19. Libraries were prepared by immunoSEQ multiplex PCR; TCRdb keeps only in-frame clonotypes and omits some of them. The sample lists more than 200,000 clones, approximately 90% seen once, with roughly 3% in the top ten. Sequences were obtained from peripheral blood. Source of these receptors: a man aged 30-40 years with COVID-19, enrolled during active disease.

The rearrangement joins TRBV2 to TRBJ1-4; 7 positions agree with TRBD1. The CDR3 runs to 14 residues. Germline V gene data show CDR1 as SNHLY and CDR2 as FYNNEI. V lost 6 bases to trimming and J lost 5 bases; unmatched junction nucleotides: 6. CDR3 nucleotides: TGTGCCAGCAGCGCCGACAGGGCGAATGAAAAACTGTTTTTT. Its translation: CASSADRANEKLFF.

J is TRBJ2-1 and V is TRBV19; 11 bases line up with TRBD1. In germline, CDR1 is LNHDA, CDR2 SQIVND (reference sequence). CDR3 length equals 15 residues. Trimming removed 7 bases from V and 9 bases from J; junction bases left unmatched: 11. The CDR3 spells CASNVGQGAFSEQFF. The CDR3 nucleotides are TGTGCCAGTAACGTCGGACAGGGGGCTTTTAGTGAGCAGTTCTTC.

The chain uses TRBV15 and TRBJ1-5, with D unresolved. Germline V gives CDR1 LNHNV, CDR2 YYDKDF (reference sequence). The CDR3 totals 16 residues. Trimming stripped 0 bases from V and 4 bases from J, with 13 bases between. The CDR3, as DNA: TGTGCCACCAGCAGAGAAGCCCCCAGAGGAAATCAGCCCCAGCATTTT. Residues: CATSREAPRGNQPQHF. Variable domain in full (rest from reference TRBV15 and TRBJ1-5): DAMVIQNPRYQVTQFGKPVTLSCSQTLNHNVMYWYQQKSSQAPKLLFHYYDKDFNNEADTPDNFQSRRPNTSFCFLDIRSPGLGDTAMYLCATSREAPRGNQPQHFGDGTRLSIL.

The rearrangement links TRBV5-1 to TRBJ1-1; no clear D. The CDR3 length is 15 residues. V shed 0 bases and J shed 1 base, with 10 bases lying between them. Per the germline V gene, CDR1 is SGHRS and CDR2 is YFSETQ. CDR3 amino acids: CASSLELAGNTEAFF. The CDR3 coding sequence is TGCGCCAGCAGCTTGGAACTGGCAGGGAACACTGAAGCTTTCTTT.

The rearrangement joins TRBV4-3 to TRBJ2-3; TRBD2 might be the D (6 bases). The germline V gene encodes CDR1 LGHNA and CDR2 YSLEER. The CDR3 is 15 residues long. The ends were cut back, 4 bases at V and 4 bases at J, with 15 bases in the middle. The CDR3 DNA is TGCGCCAGCAGCCCGGGGGTTGGTAGCTCAGATACGCAGTATTTT. Translating it yields CASSPGVGSSDTQYF.

V is TRBV7-6 and J is TRBJ1-1; 12 positions match TRBD1. The CDR3 runs 16 residues. V lost 3 bases and J lost 5; bases outside the gene matches: 7. In germline, CDR1 is SGHVS, CDR2 FNYEAQ. This chain's CDR3 is CASSFGTGGQGTEAFF. The CDR3 region has the DNA TGTGCCAGCAGCTTCGGGACAGGGGGCCAGGGGACTGAAGCTTTCTTT.

The rearrangement links TRBV5-1 to TRBJ2-7; 9 bases line up with TRBD1. Trimming took 0 bases from V and 1 from J; bases not matched to a gene: 8. Germline V gene data show CDR1 as SGHRS and CDR2 as YFSETQ. This CDR3 has 17 residues. The CDR3 loop reads CASSLVPKDRGSYEQYF. For the CDR3, the DNA is TGCGCCAGCAGCTTGGTACCCAAGGACAGGGGTTCCTACGAGCAGTACTTC. Full variable domain (outside the CDR3, taken from reference TRBV5-1 and TRBJ2-7): KAGVTQTPRYLIKTRGQQVTLSCSPISGHRSVSWYQQTPGQGLQFLFEYFSETQRNKGNFPGRFSGRQFSNSRSEMNVSTLELGDSALYLCASSLVPKDRGSYEQYFGPGTRLTVT.